Reported below is one T cell receptor beta chain. The sample is drawn from a study of blood T cell repertoires in COVID-19. For the study at large: Recovered participants had two consecutive negative NP/OP PCR tests, healthcare professional clearance, or symptom resolution. Donors in the United States, Italy and Spain gave samples during acute or convalescent COVID-19.

Sequencing was performed with immunoSEQ multiplex PCR; in TCRdb, only in-frame clones are kept and a portion is missing. The table lists roughly 210,000 clones, around 87% of them singletons. Cohorts were based on clinical histories the participants reported. V was pared by 8 bases and J by 8 bases, with 18 bases between. This CDR3 has 14 amino acids. Germline V gene lookup returns CDR1 LNHNV and CDR2 YYDKDF (reference sequence). Sequencing was done on a sample of PBMCs or T cells enriched from blood (not recorded which). This chain connects TRBV15 to TRBJ1-4; D is unresolved. The TCR was taken from a man aged 25 to 40 in a cohort exposed to, infected with or recovered from COVID-19 (not recorded which). The CDR3 nucleotides are TGTGCCACCCTAGAGGCGGGCTCTGGGGAAAAACTGTTTTTT. Protein: CATLEAGSGEKLFF.